Described below is a single TCR beta chain sequence and its context. This entry comes from a study of cytotoxic CD8 clonotypes in ibrutinib-treated CLL. TCRdb keeps only in-frame clones here, not all; method: immunoSEQ multiplex PCR. The table lists just over 200,000 clones, 60% to 80% of them singletons. Between the trimmed V and J ends, which lost 2 bases and 5 bases, there was a span of 13 bases. This CDR3 spans 15 amino acids. Germline V gene data show CDR1 as MDHEN and CDR2 as SYDVKM. The gene calls are TRBV28 and TRBJ1-5; D is possibly TRBD1 (5 bases). The TCR sequence derives from a human donor with chronic lymphocytic leukemia. Material: PBMCs, obtained after 12 months of ibrutinib treatment. The CDR3 protein is CASSLPGAGYQPQHF. Written as DNA, the CDR3 is TGTGCCAGCAGTTTACCCGGAGCAGGGTATCAGCCCCAGCATTTT.